Given below is one T cell receptor (beta chain) in context. The data were taken from a study of blood T cell repertoires in COVID-19. The overall study: The United States, Italy and Spain supplied acute and convalescent COVID-19 samples. PBMCs, B-cell-depleted T cells, or T cells were the source of the cDNA or gDNA that made up the material.

Method: immunoSEQ multiplex PCR; TCRdb's copy keeps in-frame clones and lacks some. This table has 350,000 to 550,000 clones, around 89% appearing once. Germline V gene sequence: CDR1 KGHSH, CDR2 LQKENI. The ends were cut back, 5 bases at V and 2 bases at J, with 19 bases in the middle. The CDR3 is 17 residues long. This clonotype originated in a woman aged 30 to 39 with acute or convalescent COVID-19. Sequenced sample: peripheral blood. This chain connects TRBV18 to TRBJ1-5; D unresolved. The CDR3, as DNA: TGTGCCAGCTCAGAGCGAGTCGCGGCGTATGGCAATCAGCCCCAGCATTTT. Its protein product is CASSERVAAYGNQPQHF.